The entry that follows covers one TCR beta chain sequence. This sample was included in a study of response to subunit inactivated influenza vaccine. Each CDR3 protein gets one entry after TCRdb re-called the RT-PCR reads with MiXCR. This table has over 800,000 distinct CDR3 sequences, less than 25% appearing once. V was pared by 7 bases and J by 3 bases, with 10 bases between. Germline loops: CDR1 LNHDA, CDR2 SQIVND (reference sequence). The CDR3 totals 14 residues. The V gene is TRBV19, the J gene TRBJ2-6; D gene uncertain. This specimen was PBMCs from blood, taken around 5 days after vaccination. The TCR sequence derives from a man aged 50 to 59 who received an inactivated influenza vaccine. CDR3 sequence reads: CASTASGGANVLTF. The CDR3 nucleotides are TGTGCCAGTACCGCGTCAGGTGGGGCCAACGTCCTGACTTTC.